This T cell receptor beta chain emerged from a study of T-cell reconstitution after alpha-beta-depleted transplantation in children. Study observations and caveats: Expanded clones from the graft, numbering several hundred, reportedly supplied alpha-beta T cells about two months after transplant. Certain patients had high TCRbeta diversity at day 60, and it came from recipient T cells and thymic progenitors that survived. A year post-transplant, T-cell counts and diversity derived mostly from newly produced T cells.

A library of TCRbeta sequences, prepared with unique molecular identifiers, was generated. TCRdb fed the PCR reads into MiXCR, producing one record per CDR3 protein. Found here are around 190,000 distinct CDR3 sequences, roughly 7.1% of them singletons; the top ten hold about 5.9%. With regard to this clonotype: Its specificity is not known.

There are 15 residues in the CDR3. J lost 0 bases, V lost 6 bases, and 5 bases had no gene match. The germline gives CDR1 KGHSH, CDR2 LQKENI. The material was PBMCs, obtained before TCRalphabeta/CD19-depleted stem cell transplant. This chain links TRBV18 with TRBJ2-7; 10 positions match TRBD2. The clonotype comes from a boy aged 2 to 9 with acute lymphoblastic leukemia, due to receive a stem cell transplant. The CDR3 loop is CASSLSGRGSYEQYF. The CDR3 coding sequence is TGTGCCAGCTCGCTAAGCGGGAGGGGCTCCTACGAGCAGTACTTC.